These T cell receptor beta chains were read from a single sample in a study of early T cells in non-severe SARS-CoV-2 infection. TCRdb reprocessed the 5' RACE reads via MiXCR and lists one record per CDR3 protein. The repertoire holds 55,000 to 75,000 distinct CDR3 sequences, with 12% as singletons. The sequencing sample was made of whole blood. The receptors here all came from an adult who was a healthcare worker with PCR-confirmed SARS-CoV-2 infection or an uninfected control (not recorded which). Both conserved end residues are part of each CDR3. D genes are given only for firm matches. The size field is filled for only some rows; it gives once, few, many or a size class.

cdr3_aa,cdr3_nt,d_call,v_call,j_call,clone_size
CASSQEPPRRNEQFF,TGTGCCAGCAGCCAAGAACCCCCTAGAAGGAATGAGCAGTTCTTC,-,TRBV3-1,TRBJ2-1,-
CATRVGAADTQYF,TGTGCCACCCGAGTGGGGGCGGCAGATACGCAGTATTTT,-,TRBV24-1,TRBJ2-3,many
CSVVFGGGPSYNEQFF,TGCAGCGTTGTTTTTGGGGGAGGGCCCTCCTACAATGAGCAGTTCTTC,TRBD2,TRBV29-1,TRBJ2-1,-
CASSLLSGRADEQFF,TGTGCCAGCAGCTTACTTAGCGGGAGGGCGGATGAGCAGTTCTTC,TRBD2,TRBV7-9,TRBJ2-1,many
CSVERFGAGTEAFF,TGCAGCGTCGAACGATTTGGGGCAGGCACTGAAGCTTTCTTT,-,TRBV29-1,TRBJ1-1,few
CAWRSGGTLHYEQYF,TGTGCCTGGAGGAGCGGCGGGACCCTTCACTACGAGCAGTACTTC,-,TRBV30,TRBJ2-7,few
CASSFKGLHGYTF,TGTGCCAGCAGTTTTAAGGGGTTACATGGCTACACCTTC,-,TRBV27,TRBJ1-2,few
CASSNSRGNYGYTF,TGTGCCAGCAGCAACAGCAGGGGGAACTATGGCTACACCTTC,TRBD1,TRBV6-6,TRBJ1-2,few
CASSLLPGGYEQYF,TGTGCCAGCAGCTTGCTGCCAGGGGGTTACGAGCAGTACTTC,TRBD1,TRBV5-8,TRBJ2-7,-
CASSPVGRASYEQYF,TGTGCCAGCTCCCCCGTGGGCAGGGCCTCCTACGAGCAGTACTTC,-,TRBV28,TRBJ2-7,-
CASSQRGEQYF,TGTGCCAGCAGTCAAAGGGGGGAGCAGTACTTC,-,TRBV7-2,TRBJ2-7,many
CASSLGGTGANVLTF,TGTGCCAGCAGCTTGGGGGGAACCGGGGCCAACGTCCTGACTTTC,-,TRBV5-4,TRBJ2-6,few
CASSLARGGRQAGYYGYTF,TGTGCCAGCAGTTTAGCCAGGGGCGGCCGGCAAGCGGGTTACTATGGCTACACCTTC,-,TRBV12-3/TRBV12-4,TRBJ1-2,many
CASSRLAGPQETQYF,TGTGCCAGCAGTAGACTAGCGGGGCCACAAGAGACCCAGTACTTC,TRBD2,TRBV28,TRBJ2-5,few
CASSPWTEGEQYF,TGTGCCAGCAGCCCTTGGACCGAGGGCGAGCAGTACTTC,-,TRBV11-1,TRBJ2-7,-
CASSLRALQMNTQYF,TGTGCCAGCAGCCTACGGGCACTCCAGATGAATACGCAGTATTTT,-,TRBV7-8,TRBJ2-3,-
CSVGGSVEDEQFF,TGCAGCGTTGGGGGGTCGGTGGAGGATGAGCAGTTCTTC,-,TRBV29-1,TRBJ2-1,-
CASSLDTEAFF,TGCGCCAGCAGCTTGGACACTGAAGCTTTCTTT,-,TRBV5-1,TRBJ1-1,few
CSARPAGSDFSYEQYF,TGCAGTGCTAGACCCGCGGGTTCCGACTTTTCCTACGAGCAGTACTTC,-,TRBV20-1,TRBJ2-7,many
CASRREKTYNSPLHF,TGTGCCAGCAGAAGGGAGAAAACCTATAATTCACCCCTCCACTTT,-,TRBV6-5,TRBJ1-6,few
CVTPTGDTQYF,TGTGTCACCCCGACCGGAGATACACAGTATTTT,-,TRBV2,TRBJ2-3,-
CASLRLEADTQYF,TGTGCCAGCCTGCGACTGGAGGCAGATACGCAGTATTTT,-,TRBV6-1,TRBJ2-3,-
CASSYDRGNEQFF,TGTGCCAGCAGTTACGATCGGGGGAATGAGCAGTTCTTC,-,TRBV6-5,TRBJ2-1,many
CASSESKQETQYF,TGTGCCAGCAGTGAAAGCAAGCAAGAGACCCAGTACTTC,-,TRBV6-1,TRBJ2-5,few
CASSFRSGQGHEQYF,TGTGCCAGCAGTTTTCGTTCAGGACAGGGCCACGAGCAGTACTTC,TRBD1,TRBV28,TRBJ2-7,many
CASSPRPDRGLAKNIQYF,TGTGCCAGCAGCCCCCGCCCCGATCGGGGACTAGCCAAAAACATTCAGTACTTC,-,TRBV3-1,TRBJ2-4,-
CASSLATGTGGNTQYF,TGCGCCAGCAGCCTAGCCACCGGGACAGGGGGAAATACGCAGTATTTT,TRBD1,TRBV4-1,TRBJ2-3,-
CASSPPFRSGANVLTF,TGTGCCAGCAGCCCCCCGTTCCGCTCTGGGGCCAACGTCCTGACTTTC,-,TRBV7-9,TRBJ2-6,many
CASSPPWAPLHF,TGTGCCAGCAGTCCTCCGTGGGCTCCCCTCCACTTT,-,TRBV28,TRBJ1-6,-
CAISESRKGGTEAFF,TGTGCCATCAGTGAGTCGAGGAAAGGGGGGACTGAAGCTTTCTTT,-,TRBV10-3,TRBJ1-1,many
CASSRGWGEDEQYF,TGTGCCAGCAGCCGAGGCTGGGGAGAGGACGAGCAGTACTTC,-,TRBV27,TRBJ2-7,many
CASSPGGFRDSPLHF,TGTGCCAGCAGCCCCGGGGGGTTCAGGGATTCACCCCTCCACTTT,-,TRBV3-1,TRBJ1-6,-
CASSPSSRPYNEQFF,TGTGCCAGCAGCCCTAGTTCCCGGCCCTACAATGAGCAGTTCTTC,-,TRBV7-3,TRBJ2-1,few
CASKEAGGPTDTQYF,TGTGCCAGCAAAGAGGCGGGAGGGCCCACAGATACGCAGTATTTT,TRBD2,TRBV6-6,TRBJ2-3,few
CASSLDTRGTEAFF,TGTGCCAGCAGTTTAGACACGAGGGGCACTGAAGCTTTCTTT,-,TRBV12-3/TRBV12-4,TRBJ1-1,many
CSATGARASNQPQHF,TGCAGTGCTACCGGAGCGAGGGCTAGCAATCAGCCCCAGCATTTT,-,TRBV20-1,TRBJ1-5,many
CSSYGGHFDYEQYF,TGCAGTTCATATGGGGGACACTTTGACTACGAGCAGTACTTC,-,TRBV20-1,TRBJ2-7,many
CASSYSRQGQQPQHF,TGTGCCAGCAGTTACTCAAGACAGGGTCAGCAGCCCCAGCATTTT,TRBD1,TRBV6-5,TRBJ1-5,many
CASSLGDEGYEQYF,TGCGCCAGCAGCTTGGGGGACGAAGGTTACGAGCAGTACTTC,-,TRBV5-1,TRBJ2-7,many
CASSSASTSGAYNEQFF,TGTGCCAGCAGCTCCGCCTCGACTAGCGGGGCTTACAATGAGCAGTTCTTC,TRBD2,TRBV7-3,TRBJ2-1,few
CSARTGGAHNSPLHF,TGCAGTGCTAGGACAGGGGGCGCCCATAATTCACCCCTCCACTTT,TRBD1,TRBV20-1,TRBJ1-6,-
CSARDGDRGIINEQFF,TGCAGTGCTAGAGATGGAGACAGGGGGATCATCAATGAGCAGTTCTTC,TRBD1,TRBV20-1,TRBJ2-1,many
CSARDIESSYNEQFF,TGCAGTGCTAGAGATATTGAGAGCTCCTACAATGAGCAGTTCTTC,-,TRBV20-1,TRBJ2-1,-
CSARESGRGNEQFF,TGCAGTGCTAGAGAAAGCGGGAGGGGGAATGAGCAGTTCTTC,TRBD2,TRBV20-1,TRBJ2-1,-
CSARRATGLGYTF,TGCAGTGCTAGACGCGCGACAGGTCTTGGCTACACCTTC,-,TRBV20-1,TRBJ1-2,few